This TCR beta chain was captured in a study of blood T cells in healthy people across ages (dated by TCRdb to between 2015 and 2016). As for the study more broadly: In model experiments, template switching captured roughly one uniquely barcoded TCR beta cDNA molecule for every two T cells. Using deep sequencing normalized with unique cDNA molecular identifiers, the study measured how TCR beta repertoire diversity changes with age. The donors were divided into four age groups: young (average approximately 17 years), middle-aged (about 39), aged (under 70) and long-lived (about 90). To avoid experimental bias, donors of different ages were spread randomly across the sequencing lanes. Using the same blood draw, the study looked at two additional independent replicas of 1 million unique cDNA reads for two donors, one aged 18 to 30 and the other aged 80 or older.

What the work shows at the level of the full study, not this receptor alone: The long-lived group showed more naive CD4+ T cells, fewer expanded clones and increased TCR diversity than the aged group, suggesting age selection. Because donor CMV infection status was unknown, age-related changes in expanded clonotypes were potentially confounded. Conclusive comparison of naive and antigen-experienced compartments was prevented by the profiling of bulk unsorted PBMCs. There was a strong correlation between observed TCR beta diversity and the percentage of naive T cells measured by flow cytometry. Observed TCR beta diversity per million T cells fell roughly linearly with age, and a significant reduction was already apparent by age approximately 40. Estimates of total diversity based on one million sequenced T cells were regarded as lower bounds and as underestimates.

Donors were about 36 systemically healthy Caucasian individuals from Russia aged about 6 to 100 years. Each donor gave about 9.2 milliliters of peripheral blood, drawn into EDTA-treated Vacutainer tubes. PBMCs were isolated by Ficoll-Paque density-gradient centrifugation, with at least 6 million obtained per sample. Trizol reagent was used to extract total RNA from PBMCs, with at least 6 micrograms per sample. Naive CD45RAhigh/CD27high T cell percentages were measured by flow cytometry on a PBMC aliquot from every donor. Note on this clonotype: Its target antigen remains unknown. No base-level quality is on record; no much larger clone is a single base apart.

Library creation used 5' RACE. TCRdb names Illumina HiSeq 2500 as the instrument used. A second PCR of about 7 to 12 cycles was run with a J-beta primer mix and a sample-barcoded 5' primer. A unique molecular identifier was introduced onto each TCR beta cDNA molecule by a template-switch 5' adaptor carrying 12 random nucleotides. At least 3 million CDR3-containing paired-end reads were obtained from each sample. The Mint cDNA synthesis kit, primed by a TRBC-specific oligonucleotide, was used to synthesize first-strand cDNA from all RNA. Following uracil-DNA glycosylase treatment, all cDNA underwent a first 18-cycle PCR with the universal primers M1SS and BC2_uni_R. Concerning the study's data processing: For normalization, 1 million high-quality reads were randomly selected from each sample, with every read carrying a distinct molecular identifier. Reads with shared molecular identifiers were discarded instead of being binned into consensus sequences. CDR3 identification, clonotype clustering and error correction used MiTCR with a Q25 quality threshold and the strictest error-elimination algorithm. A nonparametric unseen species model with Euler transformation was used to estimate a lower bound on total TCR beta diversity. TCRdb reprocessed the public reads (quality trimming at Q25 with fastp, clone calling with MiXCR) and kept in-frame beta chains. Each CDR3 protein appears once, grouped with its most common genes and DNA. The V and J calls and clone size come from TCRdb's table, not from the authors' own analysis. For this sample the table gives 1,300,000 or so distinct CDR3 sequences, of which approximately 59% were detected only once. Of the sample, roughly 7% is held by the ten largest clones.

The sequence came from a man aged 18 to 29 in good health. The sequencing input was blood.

This receptor carries the CDR3 CASSLEGLSTYEQYF. Read as DNA, the sequence is TGCGCCAGCAGCTTGGAAGGACTATCTACCTACGAGCAGTACTTC. Rearrangement joined TRBV5-1 to TRBJ2-7, with TRBD2 perhaps the D gene, on 6 matching bases. V lost 0 bases and J lost 2 bases; the stretch between them is 12 bases long. CDR1 SGHRS and CDR2 YFSETQ are derived from the germline V gene. The CDR3 runs 15 residues from the cysteine to the phenylalanine. Just the 45-base CDR3 DNA is kept, in frame starting at base 1.